This entry is about one TCR beta chain. Germline CDR1 SGHTS, CDR2 YDEGEE. V lost 2 bases and J lost 7; bases outside the gene matches: 14. The CDR3 spans 19 residues. As processed by the authors: Estimated nucleated cell counts came from reference gene primer amplification. Some clones are missing from TCRdb's copy, which holds only in-frame ones; the method was immunoSEQ multiplex PCR. V and J calls and clone size are given by that table; D and trimming were obtained from the DNA. Of around 74,000 clones listed, about 92% were seen once; the top ten hold 16%. The data belong to a study of blood T cell repertoires in COVID-19. For the study at large: From the United States, Italy and Spain came samples of acute and convalescent COVID-19. The cDNA or gDNA used as material had been derived from T cells, B-cell-depleted T cells, or PBMCs.

This clonotype was sampled from a woman older than 75 with active or convalescent COVID-19. The V call is TRBV5-8, the J call TRBJ1-6; 11 bases fit TRBD1. Sequenced input: peripheral blood. The CDR3 sequence: CASSFDRRGTGGMNSPLHF. CDR3 DNA: TGTGCCAGCAGCTTCGATAGAAGGGGGACAGGGGGTATGAATTCACCCCTCCACTTT. The full variable domain, with the rest looked up from reference TRBV5-8 and TRBJ1-6, is EAGVTQSPTHLIKTRGQQATLRCSPISGHTSVYWYQQALGLGLQFLLWYDEGEERNRGNFPPRFSGRQFPNYSSELNVNALELEDSALYLCASSFDRRGTGGMNSPLHFGNGTRLTVT.